The present T cell receptor beta chain was sequenced within a study of glioma-infiltrating T cells. This clonotype was found many times. There are 14 residues in the CDR3. CDR1 and CDR2 from the germline V gene are LNHDA and SQIVND (reference sequence). With 5 bases clipped from V and 3 bases from J, the junction kept 2 bases outside the gene matches. Using RNA template, CDR3s of TCR alpha and beta were amplified with iRepertoire arm-PCR. For one-step reverse transcription and amplification, about 85-400 ng of tissue mRNA or PBMC total RNA was used. Each CDR3 protein is one row after TCRdb ran MiXCR on the multiplex PCR reads. Of approximately 88,000 distinct CDR3 sequences in the sample, under 30% were seen once.

Sequencing input: glioma tissue, nonneoplastic brain tissue, or PBMCs (not recorded which). The V call is TRBV19, the J call TRBJ1-1, with 11 bases matching TRBD1. The receptor was isolated from a human donor with low-grade glioma or glioblastoma, undergoing nonglioma brain surgery, or in good health (not recorded which). This CDR3 reads CASSGQGAYTEAFF. The CDR3, as DNA: TGTGCCAGTAGTGGACAGGGGGCTTACACTGAAGCTTTCTTT.